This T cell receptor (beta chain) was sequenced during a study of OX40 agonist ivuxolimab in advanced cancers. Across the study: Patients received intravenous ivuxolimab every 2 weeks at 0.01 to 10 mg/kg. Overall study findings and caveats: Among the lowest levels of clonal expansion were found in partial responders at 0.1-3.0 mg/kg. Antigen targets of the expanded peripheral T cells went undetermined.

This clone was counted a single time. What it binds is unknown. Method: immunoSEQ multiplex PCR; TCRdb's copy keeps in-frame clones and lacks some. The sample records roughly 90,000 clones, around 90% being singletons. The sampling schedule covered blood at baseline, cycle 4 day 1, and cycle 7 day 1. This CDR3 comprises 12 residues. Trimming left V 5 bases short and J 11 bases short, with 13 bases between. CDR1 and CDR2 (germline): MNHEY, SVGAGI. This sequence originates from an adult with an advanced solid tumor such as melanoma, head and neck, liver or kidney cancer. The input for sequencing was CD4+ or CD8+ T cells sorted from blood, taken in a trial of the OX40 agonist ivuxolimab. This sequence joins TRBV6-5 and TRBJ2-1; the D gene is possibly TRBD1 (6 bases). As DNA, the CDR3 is TGTGCCAGCAGTCCCCAGGGGAAGAAGCAGTTCTTC. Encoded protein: CASSPQGKKQFF.